These 31 T cell receptor beta chains were all obtained from the same sample, sequenced in a study of T cells in Graves' hyperthyroidism and ophthalmopathy. Amplification targeted TCR beta CDR3 regions from RNA transcripts. The HTBI set primed first-round TCR CDR3 RT-PCR. Using its own MiXCR run on the multiplex PCR reads, TCRdb lists one record per CDR3 protein. The data contain a few hundred thousand distinct CDR3 sequences, 14% of them singletons. Sequencing used blood. The receptors derive from a woman aged 30 to 39 with Graves' hyperthyroidism that later progressed to Graves' ophthalmopathy.

This clonotype was detected ten times or more. V gene TRBV10-3 combines with J gene TRBJ1-6; 7 bases are shared with TRBD1. The ends lost 6 bases at V and 7 bases at J; junction bases unmatched: 6. The CDR3 totals 14 residues. The V gene's germline CDR1 is ENHRY and CDR2 SYGVKD. The CDR3 DNA sequence: TGTGCCATCAGAGGGGACAGCGCCAATTCACCCCTCCACTTT. Amino acid sequence: CAIRGDSANSPLHF.

On this clonotype itself: A read error may produce the germline difference seen at one junction end. The chain combines TRBV7-2 with TRBJ2-2; 10 bases are shared with TRBD2. The CDR3 spans 15 residues. From germline, CDR1 is SGHTA and CDR2 FQGNSA. CDR3 nucleotide sequence: TGTGCCAGCAGCTTAAGGCTAGCGGGAGCCGGGGGGCTGTTTTTT. It translates to CASSLRLAGAGGLFF.

Concerning this clonotype itself: A much larger clone is a single base away; this may be a read error. The conserved closing phenylalanine or tryptophan is absent in this CDR3, likely reflecting a read error. The rearrangement joins TRBV12-3 or TRBV12-4 to TRBJ1-5; D call uncertain. The CDR3 length is 14 residues. V lost 3 bases and J lost 1, with 7 bases in between. CDR3 nucleotides: TGTGCCAGCAGTTTGAGAGGCAGCAATCAGCCCCAGCATTCT. Its translation: CASSLRGSNQPQHS.

The V gene is TRBV7-2, the J gene TRBJ1-2, with unresolved D. V lost 7 bases to trimming and J lost 8 bases, with 17 bases between them. CDR1 is SGHTA and CDR2 is FQGNSA in the germline V gene. This CDR3 region has 13 residues. The CDR3 here is CASTEQGLGGYTF. In DNA, the CDR3 is TGTGCCAGCACCGAACAAGGCCTTGGGGGCTACACCTTC.

This clonotype was seen ten or more times. The gene calls are TRBV27 and TRBJ2-3; D gene unclear. The germline V and J ends were trimmed by 5 bases and 2 bases, with 8 bases remaining between them. The CDR3 extends over 13 amino acids. Germline V gene data show CDR1 as MNHEY and CDR2 as SMNVEV (reference sequence). The CDR3 here is CASSPTPTDTQYF. The CDR3, as DNA: TGTGCCAGCAGTCCCACCCCCACAGATACGCAGTATTTT.

The table lists this clonotype with many counts. The V and J genes are TRBV19 and TRBJ2-7; possibly TRBD2 for D (5 bases). The CDR3 is made up of 14 amino acids. The ends were cut back, 7 bases at V and 2 bases at J, with 15 bases in the middle. The V gene's germline CDR1 is LNHDA and CDR2 SQIVND (reference sequence). Written as DNA, the CDR3 is TGTGCCAGTAACCCTTCCGGGGTTACCTACGAGCAGTACTTC. It encodes CASNPSGVTYEQYF.

This clonotype was counted at least ten times. The chain has TRBV7-8 and TRBJ1-3; TRBD1 agrees at 7 bases. The CDR3 extends over 15 amino acids. V was pared by 4 bases and J by 0 bases, with 3 bases of the junction left unmatched. The germline V gene has CDR1 SGHVS and CDR2 FQNEAQ. The DNA of the CDR3 is TGTGCCAGCAGCTACACAGGGGTCTCTGGAAACACCATATATTTT. Translation gives CASSYTGVSGNTIYF.

This clonotype was found many times. The V call is TRBV2, the J call TRBJ2-5; D ambiguous. This CDR3 contains 13 residues. Germline values: CDR1 SNHLY, CDR2 FYNNEI. V was trimmed by 1 base and J by 1 base, leaving 4 bases between them. The CDR3 coding sequence is TGTGCCAGCAGTGAAGGCATCCAAGAGACCCAGTACTTC. The encoded protein is CASSEGIQETQYF.

Only one count was recorded for this clonotype. The chain couples TRBV12-3 or TRBV12-4 to TRBJ2-7, with D possibly being TRBD2 (6 bases). V was pared by 5 bases and J by 6 bases, with 11 bases between. The CDR3 extends over 12 amino acids. In nucleotides, the CDR3 is TGTGCCAGCAGTCTCGGACTATCCGAGCAGTACTTC. It specifies CASSLGLSEQYF.

This clonotype was observed many times. This sequence joins TRBV10-3 and TRBJ2-7; 9 bases map to TRBD2. Germline V CDR1 and CDR2: ENHRY, SYGVKD. Losses at the gene ends were 2 bases for V and 9 bases for J; bases not matched to a gene: 17. The CDR3 is 17 amino acids. The CDR3 DNA sequence: TGTGCCATCAGTGAGATAGGCGGTGGTAGCGGGAGTGCTGGGCAGTACTTC. Translating gives CAISEIGGGSGSAGQYF.

The chain recombines TRBV6-1 with TRBJ2-7; 11 bases align to TRBD2. J was trimmed by 0 bases and V by 4 bases; bases with no gene match: 5. The CDR3 is made up of 16 amino acids. Germline loops: CDR1 MNHNS, CDR2 SASEGT. The CDR3 protein is CASSALAGGYSYEQYF. The CDR3 DNA follows: TGTGCCAGCAGTGCGTTAGCGGGAGGGTACTCCTACGAGCAGTACTTC.

There are many counts of this clonotype. The J gene is TRBJ2-2, the V gene TRBV19; no firm D call. Germline values: CDR1 LNHDA, CDR2 SQIVND (reference sequence). The CDR3 has 15 residues. Deletions cut 7 bases from V and 6 bases from J, with 18 bases between. The CDR3, as DNA: TGTGCCAGTACCCTCAGGCAGGACGCACCCGGGGAGCTGTTTTTT. Protein: CASTLRQDAPGELFF.

This clonotype was detected ten times or more. The V and J genes are TRBV20-1 and TRBJ2-1; 16 bases align to TRBD2. The CDR3 length is 20 residues. The germline CDR1 and CDR2 sequences are DFQATT and SNEGSKA (reference sequence). V dropped 6 bases and J dropped 6; count of bases not matched to a gene: 20. CDR3 sequence reads: CSAPRPTGTSGRATGNEQFF. The CDR3 DNA reads TGCAGTGCCCCCCGGCCCACCGGGACTAGCGGGAGGGCCACGGGCAATGAGCAGTTCTTC.

V usage is TRBV6-1 and J usage is TRBJ2-7, with D maybe TRBD2 (6 bases). V lost 6 bases and J lost 2, with 17 bases in between. The CDR3 is 15 amino acids. Germline V lookup: CDR1 MNHNS, CDR2 SASEGT. In nucleotides, the CDR3 is TGTGCCAGCAGACTAGCTAGGGAGGTCGCCTACGAGCAGTACTTC. This translates into CASRLAREVAYEQYF.

This clonotype showed up many times. The chain links TRBV7-2 to TRBJ2-7; 10 bases align to TRBD2. J lost 7 bases, V lost 4 bases, and 7 bases had no gene match. The germline CDR1 and CDR2 sequences are SGHTA and FQGNSA. The CDR3 has 14 residues. The CDR3 loop is CASSSSSGRGEQYF. CDR3 sequence (DNA): TGTGCCAGCAGCTCCTCTAGCGGGAGAGGTGAGCAGTACTTC.

The table lists this clonotype with many counts. V gene TRBV29-1 combines with J gene TRBJ2-7; D tentatively reads TRBD1 or TRBD2 (5 bases each). The CDR3 loop spans 15 amino acids. Germline-derived CDR1 and CDR2 are SQVTM and ANQGSEA. Trimming pared 0 bases from V and 2 bases from J, leaving 14 bases between. CDR3 DNA: TGCAGCGTTGAAGACCCCTGGGGGTCAACCTACGAGCAGTACTTC. Encoded protein: CSVEDPWGSTYEQYF.

The chain links TRBV5-5 to TRBJ2-7; 9 nucleotides align to TRBD1. After removal of 4 bases from V and 2 bases from J, the junction contained 7 bases not matched to a gene. The CDR3 sequence is 15 residues long. CDR1 SGHKS and CDR2 YYEKEE come from the germline V gene (reference sequence). CDR3 in amino acids: CASSLRGTGTYEQYF. The CDR3, as DNA: TGTGCCAGCAGCCTCCGTGGGACAGGGACCTACGAGCAGTACTTC.

A few counts support this clonotype. One base away lies a much larger clone, so this may be a sequencing read error. The chain uses TRBV28 and TRBJ1-1; no clear D gene. Trimming cost V 6 bases and J 4 bases, with 6 bases left between them. Germline V gene lookup returns CDR1 MDHEN and CDR2 SYDVKM. The CDR3 consists of 11 residues. DNA of the CDR3: TGTGCCAGCAGAGAGGGCACTGAAGCTTTCTTT. Protein sequence: CASREGTEAFF.

This clonotype was seen repeatedly, ten times or more. The chain has TRBV2 and TRBJ1-2, with D perhaps matching TRBD1 (5 bases). The CDR3 is 14 amino acids. The V end lost 5 bases, the J end lost 3 bases, and 13 bases lay between the germline ends. Looked up from germline, CDR1 is SNHLY and CDR2 is FYNNEI. The chain's CDR3 is CASSLSQGYYGYTF. In nucleotides, the CDR3 is TGTGCCAGCAGTCTTAGTCAGGGCTACTATGGCTACACCTTC.

The J gene is TRBJ2-5, the V gene TRBV6-1, with D maybe TRBD2 (5 bases). The CDR3 extends over 14 amino acids. Trimming pared 6 bases from V and 1 base from J, leaving 12 bases between. Germline V gives CDR1 MNHNS, CDR2 SASEGT. CDR3 nucleotide sequence: TGTGCCAGCAGCTCGGGGATCCTCCAAGAGACCCAGTACTTC. Its translation: CASSSGILQETQYF.

The CDR3 protein is CASSETGDNYGYTF. The CDR3, as DNA: TGTGCCAGCAGTGAAACAGGGGATAACTATGGCTACACCTTC. This rearrangement joins TRBV6-1 to TRBJ1-2, with 7 bases aligning to TRBD1. The trim removed 2 bases at V and 1 base at J, leaving 1 base unmatched. In germline, CDR1 is MNHNS, CDR2 SASEGT. The CDR3 has 14 amino acids.

This clonotype was detected many times. The V gene is TRBV18, the J gene TRBJ2-5; D is unresolved. CDR1 and CDR2 from the germline V gene are KGHSH and LQKENI. Trimming took off 3 bases at V and 5 bases at J, with 10 bases between the two ends. There are 13 residues in the CDR3. The chain's CDR3 is CASSPDQQETQYF. The CDR3 DNA follows: TGTGCCAGCTCACCGGATCAGCAGGAGACCCAGTACTTC. Complete variable domain (other parts from reference TRBV18 and TRBJ2-5): NAGVMQNPRHLVRRRGQEARLRCSPMKGHSHVYWYRQLPEEGLKFMVYLQKENIIDESGMPKERFSAEFPKEGPSILRIQQVVRGDSAAYFCASSPDQQETQYFGPGTRLLVL.

This clonotype was recorded at least ten times. The chain carries TRBV20-1 and TRBJ2-3; 9 bases map to TRBD1. Trimming cost V 6 bases and J 2 bases; bases outside gene matches: 9. The CDR3 spans 15 residues. CDR1 and CDR2 (germline): DFQATT, SNEGSKA (reference sequence). This chain's CDR3 is CSAWTGEGDTDTQYF. As DNA, the CDR3 is TGCAGTGCCTGGACAGGGGAAGGGGACACAGATACGCAGTATTTT.

This clonotype occurred many times. The chain employs TRBV30 and TRBJ1-1; the D is unclear. V lost 2 bases and J lost 8, with 9 bases in between. The CDR3 totals 11 residues. Looked up from germline, CDR1 is GTSNPN and CDR2 is SVGIG (reference sequence). The chain's CDR3 is CAWSLQFEAFF. As DNA, the CDR3 is TGTGCCTGGAGTTTACAGTTCGAAGCTTTCTTT.

Many counts were recorded for this clonotype. The V gene is TRBV3-1, the J gene TRBJ2-1; D gene uncertain. Looked up from germline, CDR1 is LGHDT and CDR2 is YNNKEL (reference sequence). There are 12 residues in the CDR3. Trimming took 5 bases from V and 8 from J, leaving 10 bases between them. In DNA form, the CDR3 reads TGTGCCAGCAGCGGGGAAATCGATGAGCAGTTCTTC. It codes for CASSGEIDEQFF.

The chain employs TRBV5-5 and TRBJ2-7, with D possibly being TRBD1 or TRBD2 (5 bases each). V was shortened by 4 bases and J by 6 bases, with 20 bases between the two germline ends. Germline assignment: CDR1 SGHKS and CDR2 YYEKEE (reference sequence). The CDR3 sequence is 15 residues long. CDR3 protein: CASSPMAGARGEQYF. The CDR3 DNA sequence: TGTGCCAGCAGCCCCATGGCCGGGGCCCGTGGCGAGCAGTACTTC.

This clonotype came up many times. The chain employs TRBV27 and TRBJ2-7; D is unclear. V was trimmed by 0 bases and J by 1 base, leaving 7 bases between them. Germline assignment: CDR1 MNHEY and CDR2 SMNVEV (reference sequence). The CDR3 loop spans 14 amino acids. In nucleotides, the CDR3 is TGTGCCAGCAGTTTATCGACCCCATCCTACGAGCAGTACTTC. As protein: CASSLSTPSYEQYF.

This clonotype was detected many times. The V and J genes are TRBV7-2 and TRBJ2-7; 8 positions agree with TRBD2. The ends lost 0 bases at V and 1 base at J; junction bases unmatched: 5. This CDR3 region has 16 residues. In germline, CDR1 is SGHTA, CDR2 FQGNSA. CDR3 region: CASSLAFAGGSYEQYF. The DNA of the CDR3 is TGTGCCAGCAGCTTAGCGTTCGCGGGAGGATCCTACGAGCAGTACTTC.

This chain links TRBV5-1 with TRBJ2-1, with 7 bases matching TRBD2. Trimming cost V 3 bases and J 1 base; bases outside gene matches: 10. Germline CDR1 is SGHRS and CDR2 is YFSETQ. The CDR3 is made up of 17 amino acids. The CDR3 region is CASSSVSAGVSYNEQFF. For the CDR3, the DNA is TGCGCCAGCAGCTCGGTTTCCGCGGGAGTATCCTACAATGAGCAGTTCTTC.

This clonotype was recorded at least ten times. Since a much larger clone is just one base distant, this may be a read error. The chain couples TRBV10-3 to TRBJ1-5; maybe TRBD1 (6 bases). From germline, CDR1 is ENHRY and CDR2 SYGVKD. Trimming took 2 bases from V and 1 from J, leaving 6 bases between them. The CDR3 runs 14 residues. CDR3 DNA sequence: TGTGCCATCAGTGAGGGACAGAGCAATCAGCCCCAGCATTTT. Encoded protein: CAISEGQSNQPQHF.

The sample holds many counts of this clonotype. The gene calls are TRBV12-3 or TRBV12-4 and TRBJ2-7; D not certain. V lost 5 bases and J 4 bases, leaving 15 bases between the germline ends. This CDR3 spans 14 amino acids. The CDR3 spells CASSRSDGSYEQYF. The CDR3 DNA is TGTGCCAGCAGTCGCTCAGACGGATCTTACGAGCAGTACTTC.